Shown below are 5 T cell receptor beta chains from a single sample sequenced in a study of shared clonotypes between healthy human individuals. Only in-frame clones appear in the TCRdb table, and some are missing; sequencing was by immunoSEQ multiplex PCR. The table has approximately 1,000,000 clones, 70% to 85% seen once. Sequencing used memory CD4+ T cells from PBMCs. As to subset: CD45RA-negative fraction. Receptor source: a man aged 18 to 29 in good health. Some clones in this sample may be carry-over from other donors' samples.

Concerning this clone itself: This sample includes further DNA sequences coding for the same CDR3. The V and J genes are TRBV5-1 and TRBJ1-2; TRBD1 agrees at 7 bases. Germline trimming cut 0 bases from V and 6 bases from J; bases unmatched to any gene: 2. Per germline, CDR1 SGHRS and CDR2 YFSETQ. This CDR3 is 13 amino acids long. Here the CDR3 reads CASSLATGDGYTF. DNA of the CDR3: TGCGCCAGCAGCTTGGCAACAGGGGATGGCTACACCTTC.

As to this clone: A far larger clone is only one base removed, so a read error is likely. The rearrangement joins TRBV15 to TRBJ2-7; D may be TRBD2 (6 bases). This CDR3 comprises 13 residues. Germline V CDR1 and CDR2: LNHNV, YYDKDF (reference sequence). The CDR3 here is CATRPTRTYEQYF. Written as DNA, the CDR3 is TGTGCCACCAGACCGACTAGAACCTACGAGCAGTATTTC.

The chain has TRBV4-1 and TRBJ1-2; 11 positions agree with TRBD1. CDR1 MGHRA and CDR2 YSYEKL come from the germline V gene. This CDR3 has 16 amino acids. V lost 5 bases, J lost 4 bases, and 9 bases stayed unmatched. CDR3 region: CASSALPGQGGYGYTF. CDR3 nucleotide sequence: TGCGCCAGCAGCGCCCTCCCGGGACAGGGGGGCTATGGCTACACCTTC.

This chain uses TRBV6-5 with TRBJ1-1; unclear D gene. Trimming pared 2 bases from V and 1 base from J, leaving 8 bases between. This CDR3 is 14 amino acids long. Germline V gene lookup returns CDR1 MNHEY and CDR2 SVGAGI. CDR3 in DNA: TGTGCCAGCAGTTACGGGTTCAGGAACACTGAAGCTTTCTTT. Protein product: CASSYGFRNTEAFF.

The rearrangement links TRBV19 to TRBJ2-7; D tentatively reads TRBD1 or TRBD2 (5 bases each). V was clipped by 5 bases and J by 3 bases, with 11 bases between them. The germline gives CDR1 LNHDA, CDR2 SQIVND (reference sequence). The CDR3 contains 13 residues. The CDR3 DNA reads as TGTGCCAGTAGTCGAGGGGACCGCTACGAGCAGTACTTC. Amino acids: CASSRGDRYEQYF.